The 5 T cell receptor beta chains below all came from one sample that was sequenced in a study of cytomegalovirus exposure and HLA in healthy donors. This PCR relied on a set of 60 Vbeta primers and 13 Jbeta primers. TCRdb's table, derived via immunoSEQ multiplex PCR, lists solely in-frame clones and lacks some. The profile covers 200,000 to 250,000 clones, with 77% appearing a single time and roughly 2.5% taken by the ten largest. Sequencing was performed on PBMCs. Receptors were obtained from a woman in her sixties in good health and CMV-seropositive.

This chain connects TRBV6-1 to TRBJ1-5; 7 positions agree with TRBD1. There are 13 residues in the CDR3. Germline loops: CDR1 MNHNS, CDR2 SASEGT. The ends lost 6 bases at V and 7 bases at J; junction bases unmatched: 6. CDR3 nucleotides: TGTGCCAGCAGCGCCGGGACAGTACAGCCCCAGCATTTT. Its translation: CASSAGTVQPQHF.

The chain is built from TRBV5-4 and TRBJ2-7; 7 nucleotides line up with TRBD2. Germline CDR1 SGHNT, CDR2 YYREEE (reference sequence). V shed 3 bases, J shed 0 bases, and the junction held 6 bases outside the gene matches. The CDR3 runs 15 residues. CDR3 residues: CASSSRTSISYEQYF. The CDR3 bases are TGTGCCAGCAGCTCCCGGACTAGTATCTCCTACGAGCAGTACTTC.

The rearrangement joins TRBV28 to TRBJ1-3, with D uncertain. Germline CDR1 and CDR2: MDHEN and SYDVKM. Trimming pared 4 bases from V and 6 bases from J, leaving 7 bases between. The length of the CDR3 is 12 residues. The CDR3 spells CASSSFLNTIYF. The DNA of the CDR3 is TGTGCCAGCAGTTCCTTCCTAAACACCATATATTTT. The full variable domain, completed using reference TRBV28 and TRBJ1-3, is DVKVTQSSRYLVKRTGEKVFLECVQDMDHENMFWYRQDPGLGLRLIYFSYDVKMKEKGDIPEGYSVSREKKERFSLILESASTNQTSMYLCASSSFLNTIYFGEGSWLTVV.

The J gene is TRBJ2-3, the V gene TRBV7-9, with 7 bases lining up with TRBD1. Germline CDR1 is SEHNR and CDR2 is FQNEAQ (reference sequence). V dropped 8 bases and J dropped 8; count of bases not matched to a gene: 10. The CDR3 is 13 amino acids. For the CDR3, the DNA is TGTGCCAGCGGCCGGGACAGCCCTGCTACGCAGTATTTT. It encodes CASGRDSPATQYF.

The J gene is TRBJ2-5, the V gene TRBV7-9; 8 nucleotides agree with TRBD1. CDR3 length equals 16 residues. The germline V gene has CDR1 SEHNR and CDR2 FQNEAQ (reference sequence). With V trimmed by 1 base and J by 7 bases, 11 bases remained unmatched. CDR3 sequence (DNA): TGTGCCAGCAGCTTAGGATCAGGGGGCAAGAGCGGGACCCAGTACTTC. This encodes CASSLGSGGKSGTQYF.